This T cell receptor (beta chain) was profiled in a study of shared clonotypes between healthy human individuals (dated by TCRdb to the early 2020s). Regarding the study in general: The cohort included a few men and two women between 18 and 49 years of age. Leukapheresis yielded between about 0.85 and 9 billion PBMCs per donor. Blood TCR repertoires of a handful of healthy adults were deeply sequenced to estimate repertoire size and the extent of clonotype sharing between individuals. Per donor, three plates each were used for CD4 naive and CD4 memory, two for CD8 naive, and one for CD8 memory. To increase sequencing depth and limit assay-specific biases, TCR repertoire library preparation and sequencing were carried out by different laboratories using diverse techniques.

The donors were healthy, HIV-negative adults who had no recently reported acute infections or vaccinations. All donors were Caucasian adults living in Nashville, Tennessee, USA. CD4+ T cells were enriched through magnetic negative selection, after which naive cells were positively selected on CD45RA and the remaining negative fraction served as the memory subset. After blood collection by leukapheresis, PBMCs were isolated using Ficoll-Histopaque density gradient centrifugation and then cryopreserved in the vapor phase of liquid nitrogen. Analytical flow cytometry was used to check the purity and quantity of every magnetically sorted T cell population. From each sorted fraction, genomic DNA was isolated and quantified by UV absorbance on a Nanodrop 2000c. Using the deep immunoSEQ assay, multiplex PCR amplified TCR CDR3 regions from genomic DNA. For each cell subset, the extracted genomic DNA was distributed evenly across all wells of several immunoSEQ 96-well plates, and each plate served as one replicate. Each replicate PCR for sorted subsets received around 0.2 ug genomic DNA, equal to about 29,000 T cell genomes. The purified libraries were quantified using a Qubit 3.0 fluorometer, sized with a Bioanalyzer 2100, and then quantified again using the KAPA Library Quantification kit. Every immunoSEQ 96-well plate was sequenced on a dedicated single-read 150-cycle Illumina NextSeq 550 flow cell. Per the authors' processing: Because the immunoSEQ output held only junctional sequences and lacked quality scores, the filtering could not match the filtering applied to full-length reads. To assign V/J genes and CDR3, sequences were annotated using PyIR, a Python wrapper for IgBLAST v1.9, with IMGT germline references. Reads were removed for weak V/J assignments (E-value above 1e-6), missing CDR3, stop codons, out-of-frame junctions, or ambiguous translated residues. V3J clonotypes were defined as sequences sharing the same inferred V gene, J gene, and CDR3 amino acid sequence. To compute the percentage overlap between repertoires, the number of shared unique clonotypes was divided by the size of the smaller repertoire. Repertoire richness was assessed with RTK rarefaction, the Chao1 estimator, and Recon v2.1 estimates of unobserved clonotypes. For all TCRbeta clonotypes obtained by the gDNA method from a handful of donors, generation probabilities were computed with OLGA. Sourced from immuneACCESS, this table was stored by TCRdb with only in-frame sequences that have V and J called. A share of the clones is absent; for the studies checked, an unresolved V gene accounts for under half, and the remainder has no known explanation. Clone size and V and J calls were adopted from that table, with D and trimming inferred from the DNA. This sample holds nearly 1,000,000 clones; approximately 80% were observed only once. The ten largest clones add up to about 1.5% of the sample.

On this clone: No antigen is known for it. Per-base quality was not reported, and no clone a single base away is much larger than it.

The CDR3 runs 12 residues from the cysteine to the phenylalanine. Only the CDR3 DNA is retained, 36 bases long and in frame from the first base. Trimming takes 3 bases from V and 4 bases from J, and the germline ends sit 7 bases apart. The germline V gene provides CDR1 SGHAT and CDR2 FQNNGV. The study at large found these results: Higher generation probabilities were observed for clonotypes shared by all four sorted-subset donors than for non-shared clonotypes. Larger estimated clonotype richness was generally found for naive subsets than for memory subsets. Because the study included a small number of donors, the genetic and exposure-history diversity represented was limited. When several donors were compared, the shared fraction of clonotypes was roughly 4.8% for naive CD4, 3.5% to 4% for naive CD8, 2.3% for memory CD4, and under 0.5% for memory CD8. Sampling was limited to blood, and TCR repertoires in tissue likely differ from TCR repertoires in blood. Based on pairwise subsampling, the degree of clonotype sharing among donors was expected to be affected by sequencing depth. Incomplete sequencing was indicated by rarefaction of sorted-subset datasets, despite the large sequencing depth.

The TCR originated in a man younger than 35 in good health. Source material: memory CD4+ T cells sorted from blood. According to the study, the label for this sample's cell subset or site signals: CD45RA-negative fraction. Rearrangement joined TRBV11-2 to TRBJ2-7, with the D gene uncertain. The nucleotides read TGTGCCAGCAGCTTTGAAAGGTACGAGCAGTACTTC. It translates to CASSFERYEQYF. This CDR3, with the reference TRBV11-2 and TRBJ2-7 proteins standing in past its ends, gives the full variable domain EAGVAQSPRYKIIEKRQSVAFWCNPISGHATLYWYQQILGQGPKLLIQFQNNGVVDDSQLPKDRFSAERLKGVDSTLKIQPAKLEDSAVYLCASSFERYEQYFGPGTRLTVT.